This TCR beta chain was captured by sequencing in a study of beta chain features in type 1 diabetes. Findings and caveats of the study: All four CD4+ subsets from Type 1 diabetes patients carried moderately but significantly shorter TCRB CDR3s. Shorter templates might be favored by PCR, equally in patients and controls. The study found fewer insertions and more deletions at VDJ junctions in type 1 diabetes patients.

Only a few counts were recorded for this clone. Its specificity is not known. CDR1 is MDHEN, CDR2 SYDVKM, per germline. The trim removed 6 bases at V and 11 bases at J, leaving 9 bases unmatched. This CDR3 region has 12 residues. Since all of the isolated RNA was reverse transcribed, expressed TCRB transcripts were what got sequenced. Libraries were prepared by immunoSEQ multiplex PCR; TCRdb keeps only in-frame clonotypes and omits some of them. The sample holds 350,000 to 400,000 clones, approximately 12% seen once. J is TRBJ1-1 and V is TRBV28; TRBD1 matches at 7 bases. This TCR was recovered from a woman between 18 and 30 years old with type 1 diabetes. Input material: naive CD4+ T cells from blood. The CDR3 sequence: CASRLRGGAAFF. The CDR3 DNA follows: TGTGCCAGCAGACTCAGAGGGGGCGCGGCTTTCTTT.